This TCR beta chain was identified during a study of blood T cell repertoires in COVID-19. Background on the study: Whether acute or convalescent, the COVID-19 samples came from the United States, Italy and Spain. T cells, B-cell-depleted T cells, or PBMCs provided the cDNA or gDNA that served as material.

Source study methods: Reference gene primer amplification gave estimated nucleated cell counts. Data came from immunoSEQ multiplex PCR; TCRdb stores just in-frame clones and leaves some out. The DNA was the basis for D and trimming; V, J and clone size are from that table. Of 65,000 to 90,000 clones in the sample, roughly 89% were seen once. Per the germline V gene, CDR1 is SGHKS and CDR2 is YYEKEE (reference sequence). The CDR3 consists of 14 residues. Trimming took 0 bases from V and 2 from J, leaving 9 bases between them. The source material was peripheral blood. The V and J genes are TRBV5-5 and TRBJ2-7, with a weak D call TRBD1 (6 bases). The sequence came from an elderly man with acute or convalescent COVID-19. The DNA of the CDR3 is TGTGCCAGCAGCTTGGAGCGGACAGCCTACGAGCAGTACTTC. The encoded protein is CASSLERTAYEQYF.